This TCR beta chain was documented in a study of cytomegalovirus exposure and HLA in healthy donors. The germline V gene encodes CDR1 MNHEY and CDR2 SMNVEV (reference sequence). V was cut by 2 bases and J by 7 bases, with 11 bases left in between. The CDR3 loop spans 13 amino acids. Amplification used 60 Vbeta primers and 13 Jbeta primers. Some clones are missing from TCRdb's copy, which holds only in-frame ones; the method was immunoSEQ multiplex PCR. This table has about 120,000 clones, approximately 8.6% appearing once. This receptor was obtained from a woman between 40 and 55 years old in good health and CMV-seropositive. V is TRBV27 and J is TRBJ1-1; TRBD1 is a possible D gene (6 bases). Sequenced material: PBMCs. Written as DNA, the CDR3 is TGTGCCAGCAGTTTACGGGGGGCCGGTGAAGCTTTCTTT. It is translated as CASSLRGAGEAFF.